Following are 2 T cell receptor beta chains from one sample sequenced in a study of blood T cell repertoires in COVID-19 (TCRdb year 2020). The library was obtained by the immunoSEQ multiplex PCR assay. As stored in TCRdb, this immuneACCESS dataset retains in-frame rearrangements with V and J assigned. A fraction of the clones does not appear; measured against another copy, unresolved V genes explain less than half of the discrepancy, and the remainder lacks a known reason. The sample table records 200,000 to 300,000 clones; roughly 91% of these occur just once. 0.9% to 1% of the sample lies in the top ten. Sequencing was performed on peripheral blood. These receptors came from a woman in her 40s who had recovered from COVID-19.

The table lists this clone with a few counts. The V call is TRBV6-4, the J call TRBJ1-5; TRBD1 is a possible D gene (6 bases). In germline, CDR1 is MRHNA, CDR2 SNTAGT. V lost 6 bases, J lost 8 bases, and 20 bases lay in between. The CDR3 runs to 15 residues. Written as DNA, the CDR3 is TGTGCCAGCAGCCCACAGGGATCTGTGAGTGAGCCCCAGCATTTT. Translation gives CASSPQGSVSEPQHF.

Note on this clone: Other DNA sequences in this sample translate to the same CDR3. The rearrangement uses TRBV7-9 and TRBJ2-7, with 9 nucleotides matching TRBD1. Germline CDR1 reads SEHNR; CDR2 reads FQNEAQ (reference sequence). There are 14 residues in the CDR3. The V and J ends lost 1 base and 3 bases, in that order; junction bases with no gene match: 1. CDR3 region: CASSLGGQGYEQYF. The CDR3, as DNA: TGTGCCAGCAGCTTAGGGGGACAGGGCTACGAGCAGTACTTC.